Described below is a single T cell receptor (beta chain) sequence and its context. Cohorts were based on clinical histories the participants reported. Two negative PCRs, clearance, or symptom resolution had been documented for recovered Cohort 3 donors. Data came from immunoSEQ multiplex PCR; TCRdb stores just in-frame clones and leaves some out. The table lists hundreds of thousands of clones, about nine tenths of them singletons. This sample is drawn from a study of blood T cell repertoires in COVID-19. The wider study: Samples came from the United States, Italy and Spain, spanning acute and convalescent COVID-19.

Germline V gene lookup returns CDR1 SGHNT and CDR2 YYREEE (reference sequence). Deletions cut 2 bases from V and 1 base from J, with 9 bases between. This CDR3 has 14 residues. The gene calls are TRBV5-4 and TRBJ1-1, with D hard to call. Sequencing input: PBMCs or T cells enriched from blood (not recorded which). The source of this sequence is a woman between 45 and 65 years old who had recovered from COVID-19. In nucleotides, the CDR3 is TGTGCCAGCAGCTTCGGACTGAGGAACACTGAAGCTTTCTTT. It is translated as CASSFGLRNTEAFF.